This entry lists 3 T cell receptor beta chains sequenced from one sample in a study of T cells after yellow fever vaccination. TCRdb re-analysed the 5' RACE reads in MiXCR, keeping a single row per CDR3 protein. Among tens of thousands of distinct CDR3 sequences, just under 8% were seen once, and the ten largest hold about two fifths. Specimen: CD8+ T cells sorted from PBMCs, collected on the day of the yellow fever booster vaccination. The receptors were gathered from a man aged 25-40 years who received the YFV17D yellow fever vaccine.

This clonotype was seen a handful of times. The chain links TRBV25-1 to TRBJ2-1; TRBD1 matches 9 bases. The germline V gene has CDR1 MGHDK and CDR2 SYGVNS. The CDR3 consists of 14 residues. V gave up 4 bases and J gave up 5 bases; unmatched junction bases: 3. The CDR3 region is CASSGGTGNNEQFF. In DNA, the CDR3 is TGTGCCAGCAGTGGAGGGACAGGGAACAATGAGCAGTTCTTC.

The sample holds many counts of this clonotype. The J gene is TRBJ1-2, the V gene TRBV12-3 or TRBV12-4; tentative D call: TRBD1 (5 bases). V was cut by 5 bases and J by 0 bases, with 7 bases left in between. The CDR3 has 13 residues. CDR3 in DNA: TGTGCCAGCAGTCCGACAGCTAACTATGGCTACACCTTC. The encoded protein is CASSPTANYGYTF.

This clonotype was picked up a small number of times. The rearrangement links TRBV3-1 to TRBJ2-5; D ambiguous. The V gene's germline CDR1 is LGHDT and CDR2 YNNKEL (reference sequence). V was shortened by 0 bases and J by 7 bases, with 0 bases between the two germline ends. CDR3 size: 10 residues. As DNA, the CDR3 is TGTGCCAGCAGCCAAGAGACCCAGTACTTC. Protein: CASSQETQYF.